Each of the 4 T cell receptor beta chains below was sequenced from the same sample in a study of blood T cells in healthy people across ages. Primed by a sample-barcoded 5' primer and a J-beta primer mix, a second PCR proceeded for about 6 to 11 cycles. From the 5' RACE reads, TCRdb called clonotypes with MiXCR, one entry per CDR3 protein. The repertoire holds just under 750,000 distinct CDR3 sequences, with 22% as singletons. Material for sequencing was blood. The receptors here all came from a man in his sixties or seventies in good health.

The V gene is TRBV7-3, the J gene TRBJ2-1, with 9 nucleotides matching TRBD2. Germline loops: CDR1 SGHTA, CDR2 FQGTGA. Trimming at V came to 4 bases and at J to 13 bases, leaving 14 bases not matched to a gene. The CDR3 contains 15 residues. The CDR3 region has the DNA TGTGCCAGCAGCTCGACCGTACTTAGCGGGAGTTCTCAGTTCTTC. Translation: CASSSTVLSGSSQFF. The whole variable domain, remainder taken from reference TRBV7-3 and TRBJ2-1, is GAGVSQTPSNKVTEKGKYVELRCDPISGHTALYWYRQSLGQGPEFLIYFQGTGAADDSGLPNDRFFAVRPEGSVSTLKIQRTERGDSAVYLCASSSTVLSGSSQFFGPGTRLTVL.

J is TRBJ1-2 and V is TRBV14; D is uncertain. The V gene lost 1 base and the J gene lost 2 bases, with 11 bases spanning the gap. CDR3 length: 15 amino acids. Germline V CDR1 and CDR2: SGHDN, FVKESK. Here the CDR3 reads CASSQVRIPNYGYTF. The CDR3, as DNA: TGTGCCAGCAGCCAAGTTCGAATACCAAACTATGGCTACACCTTC. The variable domain in full, completed from reference TRBV14 and TRBJ1-2, reads EAGVTQFPSHSVIEKGQTVTLRCDPISGHDNLYWYRRVMGKEIKFLLHFVKESKQDESGMPNNRFLAERTGGTYSTLKVQPAELEDSGVYFCASSQVRIPNYGYTFGSGTRLTVV.

The chain recombines TRBV24-1 with TRBJ2-1; D may correspond to TRBD1 or TRBD2 (5 bases each). Germline V gives CDR1 KGHDR, CDR2 SFDVKD. V was cut by 4 bases and J by 4 bases, with 16 bases left in between. CDR3 length: 16 amino acids. CDR3 bases: TGTGCCACCAGTGACCCCTCCGGGACGAATTACAATGAGCAGTTCTTC. Its protein product is CATSDPSGTNYNEQFF.

The chain couples TRBV7-2 to TRBJ2-1; 12 nucleotides align to TRBD2. The CDR3 is 15 residues long. J was trimmed by 7 bases and V by 4 bases; bases with no gene match: 5. Germline assignment: CDR1 SGHTA and CDR2 FQGNSA. In DNA form, the CDR3 reads TGTGCCAGCAGCTCTACTAGCGGGAGGAGGAATGAGCAGTTCTTC. The encoded protein is CASSSTSGRRNEQFF. Full variable domain (remainder filled in from reference TRBV7-2 and TRBJ2-1): GAGVSQSPSNKVTEKGKDVELRCDPISGHTALYWYRQSLGQGLEFLIYFQGNSAPDKSGLPSDRFSAERTGGSVSTLTIQRTQQEDSAVYLCASSSTSGRRNEQFFGPGTRLTVL.